A single sample gave rise to the 17 T cell receptor beta chains below, sequenced in a study of PD-1 blockade in classical Hodgkin lymphoma. Clones were sequenced by immunoSEQ multiplex PCR, and TCRdb holds only the in-frame ones, with some missing. Among 20,000 to 25,000 clones listed, around 68% were seen once. Autologous stem cell transplantation was followed by relapse in every patient, and brentuximab vedotin exposure varied. The sample here was peripheral blood mononuclear cells (PBMCs), taken at baseline. The receptors stem from a human donor with classical Hodgkin lymphoma.

The J gene is TRBJ1-2, the V gene TRBV7-3; possibly TRBD1 for D (5 bases). The V gene lost 1 base and the J gene lost 6 bases, with 15 bases spanning the gap. The CDR3 spans 15 residues. Germline CDR1 reads SGHTA; CDR2 reads FQGTGA. This CDR3 is CASSLNRDGGDGYTF. Here the CDR3 DNA reads TGTGCCAGCAGCTTAAATCGGGACGGCGGAGATGGCTACACCTTC.

V is TRBV19 and J is TRBJ1-2; no clear D gene. This CDR3 spans 14 amino acids. Trimming removed 0 bases from V and 5 bases from J, with 10 bases in between. The germline gives CDR1 LNHDA, CDR2 SQIVND (reference sequence). CDR3 bases: TGTGCCAGTAGTATAGAAGGCCGAAGATATGGCTACACCTTC. It translates to CASSIEGRRYGYTF.

The chain links TRBV19 to TRBJ2-1; 11 bases map to TRBD2. This CDR3 contains 16 residues. CDR1 is LNHDA, CDR2 SQIVND, per germline (reference sequence). V shed 8 bases and J 0 bases; nucleotides not matched to a gene: 6. The CDR3 DNA is TGTGCCAGTTCTAGACTAGCGGGGAGCTCCTACAATGAGCAGTTCTTC. As protein: CASSRLAGSSYNEQFF.

This chain connects TRBV6-1 to TRBJ1-2; TRBD1 matches 9 bases. The germline gives CDR1 MNHNS, CDR2 SASEGT. CDR3 length equals 12 residues. The junction had 1 base not matched to a gene; V was cut back by 6 bases and J by 5 bases. The CDR3 sequence is CASSGTGYGYTF. CDR3 in DNA: TGTGCCAGCAGCGGGACAGGGTATGGCTACACCTTC.

This CDR3 is CAWDGGQGGEKLFF. The CDR3 DNA follows: TGTGCCTGGGATGGGGGGCAGGGAGGGGAAAAACTGTTTTTT. J is TRBJ1-4 and V is TRBV30; D perhaps matches TRBD1 (6 bases). The germline V gene has CDR1 GTSNPN and CDR2 SVGIG (reference sequence). This CDR3 contains 14 residues. The V end lost 5 bases, the J end lost 8 bases, and 18 bases lay between the germline ends.

The chain couples TRBV19 to TRBJ1-1; D remains unclear. V lost 10 bases and J 1 base, leaving 13 bases between the germline ends. Germline V gene sequence: CDR1 LNHDA, CDR2 SQIVND (reference sequence). The CDR3 spans 13 residues. The CDR3 region is CATRELGNTEAFF. CDR3 sequence (DNA): TGTGCCACCCGGGAGTTAGGGAACACTGAAGCTTTCTTT.

This sequence joins TRBV18 and TRBJ1-3; the D is unclear. Germline V CDR1 and CDR2: KGHSH, LQKENI. V lost 6 bases and J lost 3, with 21 bases in between. This CDR3 is 17 amino acids long. Here the CDR3 DNA reads TGTGCCAGCTCCCACGAGGGCCACCCGGGCTATGGAAACACCATATATTTT. This codes for CASSHEGHPGYGNTIYF.

CDR3 amino acids: CASSGSGFRGYTF. The CDR3 DNA follows: TGTGCCAGCAGTGGCTCAGGTTTTAGAGGCTACACCTTC. The chain joins TRBV25-1 to TRBJ1-2, with unresolved D. CDR1 is MGHDK, CDR2 SYGVNS, per germline. V lost 4 bases and J 8 bases, leaving 14 bases between the germline ends. The CDR3 runs to 13 residues.

A single count supports this clone. CDR3 loop: CASCPSRKGKKNEKLFF. In DNA form, the CDR3 reads TGTGCCAGTTGCCCGTCGAGAAAGGGGAAAAAAAATGAAAAACTGTTTTTT. V is TRBV19 and J is TRBJ1-4; a weak D match, TRBD1 (5 bases). Germline V lookup: CDR1 LNHDA, CDR2 SQIVND (reference sequence). Trimming left V 8 bases short and J 5 bases short, with 24 bases between. This CDR3 has 17 amino acids.

This chain links TRBV5-6 with TRBJ2-7; D perhaps matches TRBD2 (6 bases). Deletions cut 3 bases from V and 3 bases from J, with 16 bases between. Germline V gene data show CDR1 as SGHDT and CDR2 as YYEEEE. The CDR3 runs to 15 residues. The CDR3 sequence: CASSSLGTLFYEQYF. The CDR3 nucleotides read TGTGCCAGCAGCTCTTTAGGGACTTTGTTCTACGAGCAGTACTTC.

V gene TRBV7-3 combines with J gene TRBJ2-3; the D gene is possibly TRBD1 (7 bases). This CDR3 is 15 amino acids long. The germline V gene encodes CDR1 SGHTA and CDR2 FQGTGA. V lost 5 bases and J 0 bases, leaving 12 bases between the germline ends. The CDR3 loop reads CASSPGGRSTDTQYF. CDR3 coding DNA: TGTGCCAGCAGCCCAGGGGGGAGGAGCACAGATACGCAGTATTTT.

This chain connects TRBV4-1 to TRBJ2-1, with a possible D match to TRBD1 (5 bases). The CDR3 covers 13 residues. V lost 4 bases to trimming and J lost 3 bases, with 7 bases between them. The V gene's germline CDR1 is MGHRA and CDR2 YSYEKL. The CDR3 is CASSRQYYNEQFF. For the CDR3, the DNA is TGCGCCAGCAGCCGACAGTACTACAATGAGCAGTTCTTC.

This clone was counted a single time. The chain employs TRBV28 and TRBJ2-4; no clear D gene. Germline V gene lookup returns CDR1 MDHEN and CDR2 SYDVKM. This CDR3 is built from 13 residues. Trimming left V 6 bases short and J 1 base short, with 7 bases between. The CDR3 DNA sequence: TGTGCCAGCAGGCCCGGGGCCAAAAACATTCAGTACTTC. Its protein is CASRPGAKNIQYF.

The rearrangement uses TRBV5-6 and TRBJ2-7; a possible D gene is TRBD2 (7 bases). There are 12 residues in the CDR3. V shed 0 bases and J shed 9 bases, with 10 bases lying between them. Germline V CDR1 and CDR2: SGHDT, YYEEEE. The CDR3: CASSLAGGGQYF. In DNA form, the CDR3 reads TGTGCCAGCAGCTTGGCGGGGGGCGGGCAGTACTTC. The whole variable domain, filled in from reference TRBV5-6 and TRBJ2-7, reads DAGVTQSPTHLIKTRGQQVTLRCSPKSGHDTVSWYQQALGQGPQFIFQYYEEEERQRGNFPDRFSGHQFPNYSSELNVNALLLGDSALYLCASSLAGGGQYFGPGTRLTVT.

The chain joins TRBV15 to TRBJ2-7; 7 bases are a match to TRBD2. CDR3 length: 12 residues. The J segment lost 5 bases and the V segment lost 5 bases, leaving 3 bases of the junction unmatched. Germline loops: CDR1 LNHNV, CDR2 YYDKDF (reference sequence). The CDR3 nucleotides read TGTGCCACCAGCCCAGGACTAGACGAGCAGTACTTC. This gives the protein CATSPGLDEQYF.

The chain uses TRBV7-2 and TRBJ2-1, with D perhaps matching TRBD2 (6 bases). Germline V gives CDR1 SGHTA, CDR2 FQGNSA. With 0 bases removed from V and 4 bases from J, the gap between germline ends came to 7 bases. This CDR3 region has 14 residues. CDR3 amino acids: CASSLAGGYNEQFF. Here the CDR3 DNA reads TGTGCCAGCAGCTTAGCGGGAGGTTACAATGAGCAGTTCTTC.

This chain joins TRBV5-4 and TRBJ2-7; D remains unclear. V lost 2 bases to trimming and J lost 0 bases, with 9 bases between them. This CDR3 has 14 residues. Germline loops: CDR1 SGHNT, CDR2 YYREEE (reference sequence). CDR3 sequence: CASSLYVHSYEQYF. CDR3 DNA: TGTGCCAGCAGCTTATACGTTCACTCCTACGAGCAGTACTTC.